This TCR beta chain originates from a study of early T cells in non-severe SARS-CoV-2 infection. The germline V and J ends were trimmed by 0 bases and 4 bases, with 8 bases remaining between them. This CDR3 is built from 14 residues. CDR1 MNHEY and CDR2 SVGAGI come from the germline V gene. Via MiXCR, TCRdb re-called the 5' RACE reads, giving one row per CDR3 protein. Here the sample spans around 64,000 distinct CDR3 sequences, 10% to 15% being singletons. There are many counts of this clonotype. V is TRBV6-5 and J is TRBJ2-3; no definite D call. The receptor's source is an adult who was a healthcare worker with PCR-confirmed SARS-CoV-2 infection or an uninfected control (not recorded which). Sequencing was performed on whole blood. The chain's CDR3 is CASSYSWGSDTQYF. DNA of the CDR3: TGTGCCAGCAGTTACTCTTGGGGTTCAGATACGCAGTATTTT.